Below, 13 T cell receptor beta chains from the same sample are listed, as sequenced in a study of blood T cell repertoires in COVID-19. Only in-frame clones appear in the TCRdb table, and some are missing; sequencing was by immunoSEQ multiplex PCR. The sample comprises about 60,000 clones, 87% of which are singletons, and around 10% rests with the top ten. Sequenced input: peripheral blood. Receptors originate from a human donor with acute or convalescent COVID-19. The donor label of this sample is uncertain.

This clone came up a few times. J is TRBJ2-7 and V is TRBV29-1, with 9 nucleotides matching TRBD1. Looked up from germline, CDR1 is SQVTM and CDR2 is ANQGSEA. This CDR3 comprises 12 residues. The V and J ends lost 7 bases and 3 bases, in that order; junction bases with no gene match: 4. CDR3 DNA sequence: TGCAGCGGCACGGGACAGGGCTACGAGCAGTACTTC. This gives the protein CSGTGQGYEQYF.

CDR3 nucleotide sequence: TGTGCCAGCAGCCGCGACCGCCTAGCGGGAGGTGGTGAGCAGTTCTTC. It translates to CASSRDRLAGGGEQFF. The chain couples TRBV3-1 (or the pseudogene TRBV3-2) to TRBJ2-1; 11 nucleotides align to TRBD2. Germline V CDR1 and CDR2: LGHDT, YNNKEL (reference sequence). The J segment lost 9 bases and the V segment lost 4 bases, leaving 11 bases of the junction unmatched. The CDR3 consists of 16 residues.

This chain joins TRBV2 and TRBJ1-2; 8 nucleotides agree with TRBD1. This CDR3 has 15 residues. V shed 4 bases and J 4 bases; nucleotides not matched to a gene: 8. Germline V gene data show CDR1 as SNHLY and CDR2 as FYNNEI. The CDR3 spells CASSATGQVSYGYTF. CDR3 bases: TGTGCCAGCAGTGCGACGGGACAGGTCAGCTATGGCTACACCTTC.

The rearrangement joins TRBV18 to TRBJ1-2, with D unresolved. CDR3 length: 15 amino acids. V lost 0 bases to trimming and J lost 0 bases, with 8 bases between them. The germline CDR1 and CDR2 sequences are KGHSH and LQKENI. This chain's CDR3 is CASSPPGRTNYGYTF. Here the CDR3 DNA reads TGTGCCAGCTCACCACCGGGCAGGACTAACTATGGCTACACCTTC. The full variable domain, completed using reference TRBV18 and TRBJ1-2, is NAGVMQNPRHLVRRRGQEARLRCSPMKGHSHVYWYRQLPEEGLKFMVYLQKENIIDESGMPKERFSAEFPKEGPSILRIQQVVRGDSAAYFCASSPPGRTNYGYTFGSGTRLTVV.

The CDR3 bases are TGTGCCAGTAGTATCGGCGGTCCGAACACTGAAGCTTTCTTT. Residues: CASSIGGPNTEAFF. J is TRBJ1-1 and V is TRBV19; D uncertain. With 3 bases removed from V and 1 base from J, the gap between germline ends came to 9 bases. The germline gives CDR1 LNHDA, CDR2 SQIVND (reference sequence). The CDR3 runs to 14 residues.

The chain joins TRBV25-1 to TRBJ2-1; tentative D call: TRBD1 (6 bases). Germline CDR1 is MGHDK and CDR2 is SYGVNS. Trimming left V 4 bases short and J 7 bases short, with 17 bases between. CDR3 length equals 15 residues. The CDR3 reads CASSGDRIRGNEQFF. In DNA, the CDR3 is TGTGCCAGCAGTGGAGACAGGATAAGAGGGAATGAGCAGTTCTTC.

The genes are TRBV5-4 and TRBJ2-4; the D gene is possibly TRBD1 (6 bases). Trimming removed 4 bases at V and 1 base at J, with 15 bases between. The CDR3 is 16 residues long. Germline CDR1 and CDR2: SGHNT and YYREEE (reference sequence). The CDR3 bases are TGTGCCAGCAGCGACAGCAGGGGCTGGGCCAAAAACATTCAGTACTTC. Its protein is CASSDSRGWAKNIQYF.

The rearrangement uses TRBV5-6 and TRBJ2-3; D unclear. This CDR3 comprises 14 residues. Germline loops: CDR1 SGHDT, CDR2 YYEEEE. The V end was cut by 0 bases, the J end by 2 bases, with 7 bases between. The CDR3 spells CASSLGAHTDTQYF. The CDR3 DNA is TGTGCCAGCAGCTTGGGGGCCCACACAGATACGCAGTATTTT.

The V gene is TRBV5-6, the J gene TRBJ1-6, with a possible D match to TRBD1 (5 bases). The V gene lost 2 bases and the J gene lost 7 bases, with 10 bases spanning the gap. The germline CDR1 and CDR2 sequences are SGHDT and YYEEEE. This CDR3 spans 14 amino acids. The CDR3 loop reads CASSLSGLNSPLHF. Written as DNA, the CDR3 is TGTGCCAGCAGCTTATCAGGGCTGAATTCACCCCTCCACTTT.

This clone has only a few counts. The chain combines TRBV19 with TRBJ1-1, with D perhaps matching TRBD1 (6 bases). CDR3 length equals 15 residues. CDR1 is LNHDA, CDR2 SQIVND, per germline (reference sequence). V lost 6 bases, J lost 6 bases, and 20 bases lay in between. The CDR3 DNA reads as TGTGCCAGTAGAACAGGGTTTGGGATCGCCGCTGAAGCTTTCTTT. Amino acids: CASRTGFGIAAEAFF.

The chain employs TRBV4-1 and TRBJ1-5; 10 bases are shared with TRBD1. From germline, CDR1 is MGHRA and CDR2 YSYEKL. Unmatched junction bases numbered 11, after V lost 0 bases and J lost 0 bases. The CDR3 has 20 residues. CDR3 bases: TGCGCCAGCAGCCAAGAAGTATTGGGACAGGGGTCATATAGCAATCAGCCCCAGCATTTT. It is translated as CASSQEVLGQGSYSNQPQHF.

CDR3 in DNA: TGTGCCAGCAGCCAAGAGGCAGGTACCGGGGCAGATACGCAGTATTTT. Amino acid sequence: CASSQEAGTGADTQYF. V is TRBV3-1 (or the pseudogene TRBV3-2) and J is TRBJ2-3; D perhaps matches TRBD2 (5 bases). The CDR3 runs to 16 residues. V was shortened by 0 bases and J by 4 bases, with 14 bases between the two germline ends. CDR1 and CDR2 (germline): LGHDT, YNNKEL (reference sequence).

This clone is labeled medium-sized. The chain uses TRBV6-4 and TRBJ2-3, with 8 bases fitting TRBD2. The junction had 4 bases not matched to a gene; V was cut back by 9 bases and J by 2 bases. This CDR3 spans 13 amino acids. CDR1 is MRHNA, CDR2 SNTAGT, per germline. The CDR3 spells CASPSGHTDTQYF. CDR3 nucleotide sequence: TGTGCCAGTCCTAGCGGGCACACAGATACGCAGTATTTT.